The next 25 T cell receptor beta chains were all read from a single sample in a study of T-cell reconstitution after alpha-beta-depleted transplantation in children (TCRdb year 2016). The sample's treatment or condition label is to be understood as: allogeneic hematopoietic cell transplantation with graft depleted of TCRalphabeta T cells and CD19 B cells. Libraries were made using PCR. Sequencing used an Illumina HiSeq 2500. TCR libraries were prepared with molecular barcoding, using unique molecular identifiers to normalize TCRbeta repertoire quantification. TCRdb redid the processing of the public reads, applying fastp at Q25 and MiXCR, and retained in-frame beta chains. CDR3 protein sequences are deduplicated, and each keeps its most common genes and DNA. The sample table lists 300,000 to 400,000 distinct CDR3 sequences, 20% to 30% of them with a count of one. 10% to 11% of the sample is taken by the ten largest.

The source was PBMCs, mostly from graft donor cells, collected 180 days after TCRalphabeta/CD19-depleted stem cell transplant. Receptors were obtained from a male patient younger than 18 who had a stem cell transplant for acute lymphoblastic leukemia, so the T cells may come from the graft donor.

J is TRBJ2-1 and V is TRBV19, with 8 nucleotides matching TRBD1. From germline, CDR1 is LNHDA and CDR2 SQIVND (reference sequence). With V trimmed by 6 bases and J by 5 bases, 9 bases remained unmatched. CDR3 size: 15 residues. The CDR3 reads CASSRDRSPHNEQFF. The CDR3 coding sequence is TGTGCCAGTAGCAGGGACAGGTCCCCTCACAATGAGCAGTTCTTC. Supplemented by reference TRBV19 and TRBJ2-1, the full variable domain reads DGGITQSPKYLFRKEGQNVTLSCEQNLNHDAMYWYRQDPGQGLRLIYYSQIVNDFQKGDIAEGYSVSREKKESFPLTVTSAQKNPTAFYLCASSRDRSPHNEQFFGPGTRLTVL.

This clonotype turned up a few times. V and J are TRBV5-4 and TRBJ2-7; 8 nucleotides line up with TRBD1. The CDR3 consists of 15 residues. Trimming took 2 bases from V and 6 from J; bases not matched to a gene: 10. Germline values: CDR1 SGHNT, CDR2 YYREEE (reference sequence). CDR3: CASSFYQGAEGEQYF. The CDR3 DNA reads as TGTGCCAGCAGCTTTTACCAGGGGGCAGAAGGCGAGCAGTACTTC.

This clonotype has more than one count but fewer than ten. J is TRBJ1-1 and V is TRBV12-3 or TRBV12-4, with D hard to call. The V end lost 4 bases, the J end lost 3 bases, and 6 bases lay between the germline ends. The CDR3 is made up of 12 amino acids. CDR3 bases: TGTGCCAGCAGTTCTGGGTACACTGAAGCTTTCTTT. Protein: CASSSGYTEAFF.

The chain has TRBV7-9 and TRBJ2-1; perhaps TRBD2 as D (7 bases). V shed 1 base and J shed 8 bases, with 15 bases lying between them. The CDR3 extends over 15 amino acids. CDR1 and CDR2 from the germline V gene are SEHNR and FQNEAQ (reference sequence). Here the CDR3 DNA reads TGTGCCAGCAGCTTAGTTCGGGGGGCGCAAGATGAGCAGTTCTTC. Translation: CASSLVRGAQDEQFF. The whole variable domain, filled in from reference TRBV7-9 and TRBJ2-1, reads DTGVSQNPRHKITKRGQNVTFRCDPISEHNRLYWYRQTLGQGPEFLTYFQNEAQLEKSRLLSDRFSAERPKGSFSTLEIQRTEQGDSAMYLCASSLVRGAQDEQFFGPGTRLTVL.

This chain uses TRBV20-1 with TRBJ2-3; 8 bases agree with TRBD2. CDR3 size: 15 residues. The V gene's germline CDR1 is DFQATT and CDR2 SNEGSKA (reference sequence). With 0 bases clipped from V and 1 base from J, the junction kept 3 bases outside the gene matches. The CDR3 reads CSARDLREGTDTQYF. The CDR3 region has the DNA TGCAGTGCTAGAGATCTGCGGGAGGGCACAGATACGCAGTATTTT.

The V call is TRBV9, the J call TRBJ2-3, with TRBD2 as a possible D gene (5 bases). The CDR3 is 14 amino acids. The germline V gene encodes CDR1 SGDLS and CDR2 YYNGEE. Trimming pared 0 bases from V and 5 bases from J, leaving 10 bases between. For the CDR3, the DNA is TGTGCCAGCAGCGTAGGCCTAGCTGTAGATACGCAGTATTTT. Encoded protein: CASSVGLAVDTQYF.

V usage is TRBV12-3 or TRBV12-4 and J usage is TRBJ2-1; 8 positions agree with TRBD2. The CDR3 sequence is 17 residues long. Trimming cost V 1 base and J 0 bases; bases outside gene matches: 5. CDR3 loop: CASSLVPSGHSYNEQFF. The CDR3 region has the DNA TGTGCCAGCAGTTTAGTCCCTAGCGGGCACTCCTACAATGAGCAGTTCTTC.

The chain couples TRBV7-8 to TRBJ2-1; a possible D gene is TRBD2 (5 bases). The CDR3 extends over 18 amino acids. From germline, CDR1 is SGHVS and CDR2 FQNEAQ. The germline V and J ends were trimmed by 0 bases and 0 bases, with 15 bases remaining between them. CDR3 sequence (DNA): TGTGCCAGCAGCTTAGCAGGTCTAGCCCGGAGCTCCTACAATGAGCAGTTCTTC. Its translation: CASSLAGLARSSYNEQFF.

This clonotype appeared a few times. This chain uses TRBV20-1 with TRBJ2-5; 13 bases are a match to TRBD2. CDR3 size: 15 residues. With 4 bases clipped from V and 1 base from J, the junction kept 3 bases outside the gene matches. Per the germline V gene, CDR1 is DFQATT and CDR2 is SNEGSKA (reference sequence). The CDR3 region is CSAKRTSGGQETQYF. Here the CDR3 DNA reads TGCAGTGCTAAGAGGACTAGCGGGGGCCAAGAGACCCAGTACTTC.

The table lists this clonotype with many counts. The chain employs TRBV7-2 and TRBJ1-1, with unresolved D. Looked up from germline, CDR1 is SGHTA and CDR2 is FQGNSA. V gave up 2 bases and J gave up 0 bases, with 13 bases separating them. The CDR3 length is 16 residues. CDR3 residues: CASSLSSLRVNTEAFF. The DNA of the CDR3 is TGTGCCAGCAGCTTATCATCCCTCCGGGTGAACACTGAAGCTTTCTTT. The entire variable domain, with the rest obtained from reference TRBV7-2 and TRBJ1-1, is as follows: GAGVSQSPSNKVTEKGKDVELRCDPISGHTALYWYRQSLGQGLEFLIYFQGNSAPDKSGLPSDRFSAERTGGSVSTLTIQRTQQEDSAVYLCASSLSSLRVNTEAFFGQGTRLTVV.

This clonotype turned up a few times. This chain links TRBV4-1 with TRBJ2-5, with a tentative D call TRBD2 (6 bases). V lost 4 bases, J lost 4 bases, and 13 bases lay in between. There are 14 residues in the CDR3. Germline CDR1 is MGHRA and CDR2 is YSYEKL. CDR3 protein: CASSRIRDLETQYF. CDR3 DNA sequence: TGCGCCAGCAGCCGAATCCGGGACTTAGAGACCCAGTACTTC.

The rearrangement joins TRBV7-9 to TRBJ2-1; 10 positions agree with TRBD2. This CDR3 comprises 15 residues. V dropped 6 bases and J dropped 5; count of bases not matched to a gene: 7. Germline V gene data show CDR1 as SEHNR and CDR2 as FQNEAQ (reference sequence). CDR3 region: CASRPGLAANNEQFF. The CDR3 nucleotides are TGTGCCAGCAGACCCGGACTAGCGGCAAACAATGAGCAGTTCTTC.

The CDR3: CASSLGSHILYNSPLHF. The CDR3 DNA reads as TGTGCCAGCAGCTTAGGTTCCCATATTCTCTATAATTCACCCCTCCACTTT. This sequence joins TRBV7-8 and TRBJ1-6; D ambiguous. CDR3 size: 17 residues. Trimming stripped 1 base from V and 3 bases from J, with 13 bases between. Germline CDR1 SGHVS, CDR2 FQNEAQ.

V gene TRBV5-1 combines with J gene TRBJ1-5; tentatively, D is TRBD1 (6 bases). The CDR3 has 15 residues. Trimming removed 1 base from V and 0 bases from J, with 8 bases in between. Germline CDR1 SGHRS, CDR2 YFSETQ. CDR3 sequence (DNA): TGCGCCAGCAGCTTGACAGGGAATAGCAATCAGCCCCAGCATTTT. Encoded protein: CASSLTGNSNQPQHF.

This clonotype was detected only a few times. The chain recombines TRBV12-3 or TRBV12-4 with TRBJ2-1; 9 positions match TRBD2. This CDR3 has 14 residues. The V gene end was trimmed by 3 bases and the J gene end by 9 bases; junction bases not matched to a gene: 6. CDR3 region: CASSFLAGTGEQFF. CDR3 in DNA: TGTGCCAGCAGTTTTCTAGCGGGAACCGGTGAGCAGTTCTTC.

The chain employs TRBV20-1 and TRBJ2-1; TRBD2 matches 8 bases. With 6 bases clipped from V and 7 bases from J, the junction kept 14 bases outside the gene matches. The germline V gene has CDR1 DFQATT and CDR2 SNEGSKA (reference sequence). The CDR3 is 15 amino acids. CDR3 sequence: CSADGGGRSQNEQFF. In nucleotides, the CDR3 is TGCAGTGCGGACGGAGGCGGGAGGTCCCAAAATGAGCAGTTCTTC.

This chain connects TRBV11-3 to TRBJ2-3; tentative D call: TRBD1 (5 bases). Germline values: CDR1 SGHNT, CDR2 YENEEA. V gave up 0 bases and J gave up 1 base, with 8 bases separating them. The CDR3 is made up of 15 amino acids. The CDR3: CASSLDRAGTDTQYF. CDR3 in DNA: TGTGCCAGCAGCTTAGACAGGGCCGGCACAGATACGCAGTATTTT.

This clonotype was recorded a few times. The chain has TRBV20-1 and TRBJ1-1; D uncertain. There are 11 residues in the CDR3. CDR1 and CDR2 (germline): DFQATT, SNEGSKA (reference sequence). Trimming pared 2 bases from V and 2 bases from J, leaving 3 bases between. This chain's CDR3 is CSARLNTEAFF. CDR3 in DNA: TGCAGTGCTAGACTAAACACTGAAGCTTTCTTT.

This chain connects TRBV5-1 to TRBJ2-5, with D maybe TRBD1 (6 bases). Between the trimmed V and J ends, which lost 0 bases and 3 bases, there was a span of 24 bases. The V gene's germline CDR1 is SGHRS and CDR2 YFSETQ. CDR3 length: 19 amino acids. The CDR3 nucleotides are TGCGCCAGCAGCTTGGGGGCTCCTTACCAGGGGTTCGGAAAAGAGACCCAGTACTTC. It codes for CASSLGAPYQGFGKETQYF.

V gene TRBV28 combines with J gene TRBJ1-2, with TRBD1 matching over 10 bases. J lost 0 bases, V lost 6 bases, and 19 bases had no gene match. CDR3 length equals 20 residues. The V gene's germline CDR1 is MDHEN and CDR2 SYDVKM. The DNA for the CDR3 is TGTGCCAGCAGCCATCCTCTCAAAGCCGGGACAGGGGTAGCTAACTATGGCTACACCTTC. It translates to CASSHPLKAGTGVANYGYTF.

This chain uses TRBV7-9 with TRBJ2-7; 9 bases align to TRBD2. CDR3 length equals 14 residues. CDR1 is SEHNR and CDR2 is FQNEAQ in the germline V gene (reference sequence). With 5 bases clipped from V and 2 bases from J, the junction kept 4 bases outside the gene matches. The CDR3 nucleotides are TGTGCCAGCAGCCAGGGACTAGCAACCTACGAGCAGTACTTC. It is translated as CASSQGLATYEQYF.

The chain uses TRBV3-1 and TRBJ2-1; D is unresolved. Looked up from germline, CDR1 is LGHDT and CDR2 is YNNKEL (reference sequence). The CDR3 extends over 12 amino acids. Trimming removed 1 base at V and 10 bases at J, with 8 bases between. CDR3: CASSQARVEQFF. CDR3 coding DNA: TGTGCCAGCAGCCAAGCCCGAGTCGAGCAGTTCTTC.

The gene calls are TRBV7-6 and TRBJ2-1; tentatively, D is TRBD1 or TRBD2 (5 bases each). Germline CDR1 is SGHVS and CDR2 is FNYEAQ. The V end was cut by 0 bases, the J end by 7 bases, with 16 bases between. The CDR3 is 16 amino acids. The CDR3 DNA follows: TGTGCCAGCAGCTTAGCTCTGGTTGGGACGTTTAATGAGCAGTTCTTC. Translation: CASSLALVGTFNEQFF.

In this sample, this clonotype turned up a few times. Written as DNA, the CDR3 is TGTGCCAGCAGCCCCGGAAAATACGAGCAGTACTTC. Translating gives CASSPGKYEQYF. The chain carries TRBV7-9 and TRBJ2-7; no reliable D call. V shed 5 bases and J shed 4 bases, with 9 bases lying between them. This CDR3 contains 12 residues. The germline V gene has CDR1 SEHNR and CDR2 FQNEAQ (reference sequence).

The chain combines TRBV7-9 with TRBJ2-5; D assignment may be TRBD1 or TRBD2 (5 bases each). Germline V gene sequence: CDR1 SEHNR, CDR2 FQNEAQ (reference sequence). The V and J ends lost 5 bases and 4 bases respectively, with 8 bases between them. The CDR3 contains 12 residues. The CDR3 sequence: CASSRGRETQYF. In nucleotides, the CDR3 is TGTGCCAGCAGCCGGGGACGAGAGACCCAGTACTTC.